Included here is one T cell receptor beta chain sequence, with context. Its antigen is still unknown. No much larger clone exists at a distance of one base, and base qualities are not known. Taken from the germline V gene, the CDR1 and CDR2 loops are SGHTA and FQGNSA. The CDR3 measures 14 amino acids from cysteine to phenylalanine. Left in the record is the CDR3 DNA by itself, 42 bases read in frame from the first base. V sheds 5 bases and J sheds 4 bases, leaving 14 bases between their ends. The data derive from a study of T cell responses to AZD1222 COVID-19 vaccine (dated by TCRdb to the early 2020s). Broadly, across the study: AZD1222 recipients given second doses at about 4 weeks or at about 12 weeks were pooled, since spike-specific TCR depth and breadth were not found to differ between the two schedules. Trial participants were enrolled into age subgroups of 18-55, 56-69 and 70-plus years, which contained 148, 28 and 57 TCR-sequenced participants, respectively. TCR sequencing was performed for roughly 250 trial participants, of whom roughly 200 were given two doses of AZD1222 and around 25 were given two doses of MenACWY control vaccine. Overall study results and their limits: Participants were mostly white British and included more females than males, and it was suggested by the authors that clonal diversity may have been underestimated. The vaccine-associated CD4 TCRs covered the entire spike protein, and the dominant responses fell in regions 160-218 and 743-854. A significant rise in spike-specific TCR breadth and depth was observed after two AZD1222 doses relative to day 0 and relative to MenACWY recipients. The 56-69-year group was small, and its depth increase did not reach significance, likely because of low power. Because no day 14 peak-response samples were available, repertoires were characterized only after the peak T cell response. Conclusions about previously exposed vaccinees were limited because only six AZD1222 recipients were SARS-CoV-2 seropositive at baseline. Nearly half of unique spike-specific TCRs reportedly recognized epitopes outside regions mutated in the B.1.351 and B.1.1.7 variants.

The label giving this sample's time point can be read as: baseline before first vaccination. Vaccinee samples were obtained from the UK trials COV001 and COV002, which included a single-blind randomized controlled phase 2/3 trial of AZD1222 (ChAdOx1 nCoV-19) in healthy adults. For TCRbeta chain sequencing, PBMC samples from trial participants were taken at day 0 and at day 28 after the second dose. The CDR3 regions of human TCRbeta chains were subjected to immunosequencing. The authors' analysis ran thus. TCRs in the repertoires were compared against a reference library of SARS-CoV-2-specific TCRs that had been generated with the MIRA antigen-specificity platform. Breadth was defined as the fraction of unique TCRs that were SARS-CoV-2-associated, and depth was defined as the fraction of total T cells that were SARS-CoV-2-associated. Using the MIRA data, each spike-specific TCR was mapped to the spike region that the TCR reacts to and placed in a CD4 or CD8 class. Log10-transformed breadth and depth values were compared by one-way ANOVA with Sidak's multiple comparisons tests. This immuneACCESS table, as held by TCRdb, lists in-frame sequences with V and J called but not all clones. Of the missing ones, under half trace to an unresolved V gene in checked studies; the others have no known cause. V and J calls and clone size come straight from that table; D and trimming were deduced from the DNA. The sample has some 100,000 clones on record, approximately 87% of them singletons. In total, the top ten clones hold around 12% of the sample.

The clonotype comes from an adult in good health. The sequence links TRBV7-2 to TRBJ1-2, with no D gene named confidently. The sample consisted of peripheral blood, taken on day 0 of AZD1222 vaccination. At the DNA level, the sequence is TGTGCCAGCAGCCCATCGGAGGGAACCTATGGCTACACCTTC. It encodes CASSPSEGTYGYTF.